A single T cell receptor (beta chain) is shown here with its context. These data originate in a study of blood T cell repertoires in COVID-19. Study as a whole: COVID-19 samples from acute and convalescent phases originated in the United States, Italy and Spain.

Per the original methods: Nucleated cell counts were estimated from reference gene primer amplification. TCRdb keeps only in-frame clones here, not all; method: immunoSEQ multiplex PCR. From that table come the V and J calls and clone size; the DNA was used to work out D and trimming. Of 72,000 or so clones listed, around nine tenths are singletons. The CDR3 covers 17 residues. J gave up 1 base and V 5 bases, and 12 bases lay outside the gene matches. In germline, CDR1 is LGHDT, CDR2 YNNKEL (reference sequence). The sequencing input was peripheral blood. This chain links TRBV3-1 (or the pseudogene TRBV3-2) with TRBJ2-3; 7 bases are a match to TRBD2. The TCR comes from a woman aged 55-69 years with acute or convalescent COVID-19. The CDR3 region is CASSERRLASGTDTQYF. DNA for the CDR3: TGTGCCAGCAGCGAACGGAGACTAGCCTCGGGCACAGATACGCAGTATTTT.